These T cell receptor beta chains were read from a single sample in a study of cytomegalovirus exposure and HLA in healthy donors. Assay used: immunoSEQ multiplex PCR; TCRdb lists only in-frame clones, some missing. Of about 280,000 clones listed, more than 75% are singletons. Sample: PBMCs. All receptors derive from a woman aged 18 to 35 in good health and CMV-seronegative. CDR3s include the opening cysteine and the closing phenylalanine or tryptophan. A D gene is named only where the DNA matches it firmly. Clone size is not always given. Where it is, it says once, few, many or a class for expanded clones.

-	-	TRBJ1-1	TRBV30	TGTGCCTGTACAGATTACACTGAAGCTTTCTTT	CACTDYTEAFF
-	-	TRBJ2-7	TRBV28	TGTGCCAGCAGTTGGACGTTTACCGGGACACCAACCTACGAGCAGTACTTC	CASSWTFTGTPTYEQYF
-	-	TRBJ1-5	TRBV19	TGTGCCAGTAGCAGGGATAGCAATCAGCCCCAGCATTTT	CASSRDSNQPQHF
-	-	TRBJ2-2	TRBV28	TGTGCCAGCAGTTCTAGCGTTACCGGGGAGCTGTTTTTT	CASSSSVTGELFF
-	-	TRBJ2-5	TRBV19	TGTGCCAGTAGTATAGTGGGGAGAGGAGAGACCCAGTACTTC	CASSIVGRGETQYF
-	TRBD2	TRBJ2-1	TRBV27	TGTGCCAGCAGCTATTCCCGACTAGCGGGAGGAAGGGAGCAGTTCTTC	CASSYSRLAGGREQFF
few	-	TRBJ2-5	TRBV7-3	TGTGCCAGCAGCTTCTCCCGGGAAGAGACCCAGTACTTC	CASSFSREETQYF
-	-	TRBJ1-2	TRBV28	TGTGCCAGCAGTTCTGACAGCATCTATGGCTACACCTTC	CASSSDSIYGYTF
-	-	TRBJ2-2	TRBV4-1	TGCGCCAGCAGCCAAGCACAGGGACAGAACACCGGGGAGCTGTTTTTT	CASSQAQGQNTGELFF
-	-	TRBJ2-1	TRBV18	TGTGCCAGCTCTCGGAGCCCTAATGAGCAGTTCTTC	CASSRSPNEQFF
-	-	TRBJ1-2	TRBV4-2	TGTGCCAGCAGCCAAGAGGTGGGGGGTAACTATGGCTACACCTTC	CASSQEVGGNYGYTF